This is a list of T cell receptor beta chains from one sample in a study of blood T cell repertoires in COVID-19. Method: immunoSEQ multiplex PCR; TCRdb's copy keeps in-frame clones and lacks some. The sample has some 460,000 clones, 85% to 90% seen once; the top ten hold over 4%. Source material: peripheral blood. The receptors were sampled from a woman aged 25 to 39 with acute or convalescent COVID-19. CDR3s include the opening cysteine and the closing phenylalanine or tryptophan. A D gene is named only where the DNA matches it firmly. A clone size is listed for some rows: how often the clone was seen (once, few, many), or a class if it is expanded.

>TRBV6-2/TRBV6-3|-|-|TRBJ2-5
CASSYYLQETQYF
TGTGCCAGCAGTTATTACTTGCAAGAGACCCAGTACTTC
>TRBV24-1|-|-|TRBJ2-5
CATSRKAETQYF
TGTGCCACCAGTAGAAAAGCAGAGACCCAGTACTTC
>TRBV28|-|-|TRBJ1-5
CASSLLSQPQHF
TGTGCCAGCAGCCTCCTGTCTCAGCCCCAGCATTTT
>TRBV30|once|-|TRBJ2-1
CAWSVRVTYNEQFF
TGTGCCTGGAGTGTGCGTGTTACCTACAATGAGCAGTTCTTC
>TRBV4-1|-|-|TRBJ1-6
CASSQDMYGSPLHF
TGCGCCAGCAGCCAAGATATGTACGGTTCACCCCTCCACTTT
>TRBV10-2|-|-|TRBJ2-5
CASSESNRVEWQETQYF
TGCGCCAGCAGTGAGTCCAACAGGGTGGAGTGGCAAGAGACCCAGTACTTC
>TRBV7-2|-|TRBD2|TRBJ2-1
CASSLGLGGAYNEQFF
TGTGCCAGCAGCTTAGGGCTCGGGGGGGCCTACAATGAGCAGTTCTTC
>TRBV5-1|-|-|TRBJ1-4
CASSSGPDEKLFF
TGCGCCAGCAGCTCCGGTCCCGATGAAAAACTGTTTTTT
>TRBV7-3|-|-|TRBJ2-3
CASSGSGTFTDTQYF
TGTGCCAGCAGCGGATCCGGGACTTTCACAGATACGCAGTATTTT
>TRBV4-1|-|TRBD1|TRBJ2-1
CASSPRTGTYNEQFF
TGCGCCAGCAGCCCCCGGACAGGGACCTACAATGAGCAGTTCTTC
>TRBV2|-|-|TRBJ1-2
CASSDEAENINYGYTF
TGTGCCAGCAGTGATGAGGCAGAAAATATAAACTATGGCTACACCTTC
>TRBV19|-|TRBD1|TRBJ2-2
CASSWTTGTDFTGELFF
TGTGCCAGTAGCTGGACCACCGGGACAGACTTCACCGGGGAGCTGTTTTTT
>TRBV7-9|-|-|TRBJ2-1
CASSILAGLYNEQFF
TGTGCCAGCAGCATTCTCGCGGGGTTATACAATGAGCAGTTCTTC
>TRBV9|-|-|TRBJ1-2
CASSGLGGLTPLGYTF
TGTGCCAGCAGCGGGTTGGGGGGGCTGACCCCACTTGGCTACACCTTC